The 2 T cell receptor beta chains listed next were all sequenced from one sample in a study of Tregs in tolerant kidney transplant recipients. The assay was immunoSEQ multiplex PCR, and TCRdb's table has in-frame clones only and misses some. The sample holds over 55,000 clones, more than 70% seen once. The sequencing sample was made of CD4+ T cells from blood. These receptor sequences come from a human donor in good health.

This clone was seen only a few times. V is TRBV6-1 and J is TRBJ2-5; D remains ambiguous. Per the germline V gene, CDR1 is MNHNS and CDR2 is SASEGT. There are 14 residues in the CDR3. The germline V and J ends were trimmed by 1 base and 5 bases, with 11 bases remaining between them. DNA for the CDR3: TGTGCCAGCAGTGAAGTTTGGGGATGGGAGACCCAGTACTTC. Translated: CASSEVWGWETQYF.

This chain uses TRBV18 with TRBJ1-1; possible D gene TRBD1, 5 bases. Germline loops: CDR1 KGHSH, CDR2 LQKENI. This CDR3 region has 15 residues. V lost 5 bases and J 0 bases, leaving 13 bases between the germline ends. CDR3 sequence (DNA): TGTGCCAGCTCAACCCTGGACATCTTGAACACTGAAGCTTTCTTT. Translated: CASSTLDILNTEAFF.